One and the same sample provided the 27 T cell receptor beta chains below, sequenced in a study of blood T cell repertoires in COVID-19. Data came from immunoSEQ multiplex PCR; TCRdb stores just in-frame clones and leaves some out. Among 73,000 or so clones listed, 73% were seen once. The sample consisted of peripheral blood. The origin of the receptors is a man aged 60-69 years with acute or convalescent COVID-19.

This clone was seen more than once but under ten times. The genes are TRBV9 and TRBJ2-2; 7 bases align to TRBD2. V lost 0 bases to trimming and J lost 4 bases; unmatched junction nucleotides: 3. Germline CDR1 SGDLS, CDR2 YYNGEE. This CDR3 comprises 15 residues. The CDR3 here is CASSVDGRGTGELFF. For the CDR3, the DNA is TGTGCCAGCAGCGTAGATGGGAGGGGCACCGGGGAGCTGTTTTTT.

This chain connects TRBV7-3 to TRBJ2-7; D unresolved. The CDR3 has 13 amino acids. CDR1 and CDR2 from the germline V gene are SGHTA and FQGTGA. V was shortened by 8 bases and J by 2 bases, with 13 bases between the two germline ends. The CDR3 DNA is TGTGCCAGCGAAACTAAGTATGCCTACGAGCAGTACGTC. It is translated as CASETKYAYEQYV.

The chain couples TRBV5-1 to TRBJ2-1; 12 bases map to TRBD2. Germline assignment: CDR1 SGHRS and CDR2 YFSETQ. The CDR3 length is 14 residues. V shed 7 bases, J shed 5 bases, and the junction held 4 bases outside the gene matches. The CDR3 reads CASRTSGEDNEQFF. As DNA, the CDR3 is TGCGCCAGCCGGACTAGCGGGGAGGACAATGAGCAGTTCTTC. The variable domain in full, with the rest retrieved from reference TRBV5-1 and TRBJ2-1, is KAGVTQTPRYLIKTRGQQVTLSCSPISGHRSVSWYQQTPGQGLQFLFEYFSETQRNKGNFPGRFSGRQFSNSRSEMNVSTLELGDSALYLCASRTSGEDNEQFFGPGTRLTVL.

V is TRBV28 and J is TRBJ2-1; 14 nucleotides align to TRBD2. V gave up 6 bases and J gave up 8 bases; unmatched junction bases: 3. The CDR3 totals 14 residues. Germline assignment: CDR1 MDHEN and CDR2 SYDVKM. The CDR3 spells CASRRTSGRYEQFF. In DNA form, the CDR3 reads TGTGCCAGCAGGAGGACTAGCGGGAGGTATGAGCAGTTCTTC. Supplemented by reference TRBV28 and TRBJ2-1, the full variable domain reads DVKVTQSSRYLVKRTGEKVFLECVQDMDHENMFWYRQDPGLGLRLIYFSYDVKMKEKGDIPEGYSVSREKKERFSLILESASTNQTSMYLCASRRTSGRYEQFFGPGTRLTVL.

This clone was found a few times. The rearrangement links TRBV19 to TRBJ2-1; D may be TRBD2 (7 bases). The CDR3 is 12 residues long. Germline V gene sequence: CDR1 LNHDA, CDR2 SQIVND (reference sequence). The V end was cut by 9 bases, the J end by 12 bases, with 18 bases between. CDR3 residues: CASLEGGTRQFF. As DNA, the CDR3 is TGTGCCAGCTTGGAGGGAGGGACACGGCAGTTCTTC.

This rearrangement joins TRBV12-3 or TRBV12-4 to TRBJ1-2; D gene ambiguous. The CDR3 loop spans 13 amino acids. V lost 2 bases, J lost 4 bases, and 8 bases lay in between. CDR3 sequence: CASSLQVGYGYTF. In DNA form, the CDR3 reads TGTGCCAGCAGTTTACAGGTTGGCTATGGCTACACCTTC.

This chain links TRBV19 with TRBJ2-2; no definite D call. The CDR3 is 20 residues long. V was pared by 5 bases and J by 2 bases, with 27 bases between. Germline V lookup: CDR1 LNHDA, CDR2 SQIVND (reference sequence). CDR3 sequence (DNA): TGTGCCAGTAGTCCTAGACTTGCCCTTCAGCCCTTTTTTAACACCGGGGAGCTGTTTTTT. Its translation is CASSPRLALQPFFNTGELFF.

The gene calls are TRBV7-3 and TRBJ2-6, with D perhaps matching TRBD1 (6 bases). CDR3 size: 16 residues. V shed 2 bases and J shed 0 bases, with 8 bases lying between them. Germline CDR1 SGHTA, CDR2 FQGTGA. As DNA, the CDR3 is TGTGCCAGCAGCTTACGGACAGTCTCTGGGGCCAACGTCCTGACTTTC. It yields the protein CASSLRTVSGANVLTF.

This clone was found a few times. This chain links TRBV10-1 with TRBJ2-3; tentative D call: TRBD2 (6 bases). This CDR3 region has 13 residues. Per the germline V gene, CDR1 is WNHNN and CDR2 is SYGVQD (reference sequence). With 3 bases removed from V and 5 bases from J, the gap between germline ends came to 9 bases. DNA of the CDR3: TGCGCCAGCAGTGAATCGGGACTAGATACGCAGTATTTT. It is translated as CASSESGLDTQYF.

This clone was observed once. The V gene is TRBV5-5, the J gene TRBJ2-3; 7 bases fit TRBD1. Germline CDR1 SGHKS, CDR2 YYEKEE (reference sequence). V shed 1 base and J 0 bases; nucleotides not matched to a gene: 5. There are 16 residues in the CDR3. The CDR3 loop reads CASSLSRGISTDTQYF. CDR3 nucleotides: TGTGCCAGCAGCTTGTCCAGGGGGATAAGCACAGATACGCAGTATTTT.

The J gene is TRBJ2-5, the V gene TRBV7-2; TRBD1 matches at 8 bases. Losses at the gene ends were 2 bases for V and 2 bases for J; bases not matched to a gene: 4. Germline V gives CDR1 SGHTA, CDR2 FQGNSA. The CDR3 spans 15 residues. CDR3 residues: CASSLNRGVQETQYF. DNA of the CDR3: TGTGCCAGCAGCTTAAACAGGGGGGTACAAGAGACCCAGTACTTC.

This chain joins TRBV5-1 and TRBJ1-1; tentatively, D is TRBD1 (6 bases). Germline V gene sequence: CDR1 SGHRS, CDR2 YFSETQ. CDR3 length equals 16 residues. With 0 bases removed from V and 4 bases from J, the gap between germline ends came to 16 bases. In nucleotides, the CDR3 is TGCGCCAGCAGCTTGGAGGCAGGGGCTACTTTCACTGAAGCTTTCTTT. It yields the protein CASSLEAGATFTEAFF.

The V and J genes are TRBV18 and TRBJ2-2; the D gene is possibly TRBD2 (5 bases). The CDR3 sequence is 16 residues long. Germline-derived CDR1 and CDR2 are KGHSH and LQKENI. Between the trimmed V and J ends, which lost 1 base and 0 bases, there was a span of 9 bases. This CDR3 is CASSPHPGANTGELFF. Written as DNA, the CDR3 is TGTGCCAGCTCACCACACCCCGGGGCGAACACCGGGGAGCTGTTTTTT. The full variable domain, with the rest looked up from reference TRBV18 and TRBJ2-2, is NAGVMQNPRHLVRRRGQEARLRCSPMKGHSHVYWYRQLPEEGLKFMVYLQKENIIDESGMPKERFSAEFPKEGPSILRIQQVVRGDSAAYFCASSPHPGANTGELFFGEGSRLTVL.

V and J are TRBV24-1 and TRBJ1-5; possible D gene TRBD1, 5 bases. Germline CDR1 KGHDR, CDR2 SFDVKD. The CDR3 totals 14 residues. V was pared by 6 bases and J by 4 bases, with 12 bases between. The CDR3 sequence: CATSSAQENQPQHF. The CDR3 DNA reads TGTGCCACCAGTTCGGCACAGGAGAATCAGCCCCAGCATTTT.

The chain carries TRBV2 and TRBJ1-4; 8 bases are a match to TRBD1. This CDR3 is 15 amino acids long. Germline values: CDR1 SNHLY, CDR2 FYNNEI. With V trimmed by 2 bases and J by 7 bases, 6 bases remained unmatched. CDR3 residues: CASSERQGMGEKLFF. The CDR3 DNA reads TGTGCCAGCAGTGAAAGACAGGGGATGGGTGAAAAACTGTTTTTT.

In this sample, this clone turned up once. The chain is built from TRBV12-3 or TRBV12-4 and TRBJ2-6, with D unclear. Between the trimmed V and J ends, which lost 7 bases and 4 bases, there was a span of 8 bases. The CDR3 runs to 13 residues. The CDR3 sequence is CASTNLGANVLTF. The CDR3 DNA follows: TGTGCCAGCACTAACTTAGGGGCCAACGTCCTGACTTTC.

V usage is TRBV11-1 and J usage is TRBJ2-3; D possibly corresponds to TRBD1 (6 bases). This CDR3 is built from 15 residues. In germline, CDR1 is SGHAT, CDR2 FQDESV (reference sequence). V lost 5 bases, J lost 2 bases, and 14 bases lay in between. CDR3 loop: CASSLQGRATDTQYF. DNA for the CDR3: TGTGCCAGCAGCCTACAGGGTAGGGCCACAGATACGCAGTATTTT.

J is TRBJ2-5 and V is TRBV14; possible D gene TRBD1, 6 bases. Germline V lookup: CDR1 SGHDN, CDR2 FVKESK. Trimming left V 0 bases short and J 2 bases short, with 13 bases between. CDR3 size: 16 residues. CDR3 nucleotides: TGTGCCAGCAGCCAAGACGCCGGGACACCGCAAGAGACCCAGTACTTC. Translated: CASSQDAGTPQETQYF.

The chain joins TRBV9 to TRBJ2-7; 9 bases are shared with TRBD2. With 3 bases clipped from V and 5 bases from J, the junction kept 15 bases outside the gene matches. Germline-derived CDR1 and CDR2 are SGDLS and YYNGEE. This CDR3 contains 17 residues. The CDR3 is CASSAPTGTSKSDEQYF. The CDR3 coding sequence is TGTGCCAGCAGCGCCCCAACCGGGACTAGCAAGTCCGACGAGCAGTACTTC.

The table lists this clone with a few counts. The chain carries TRBV7-9 and TRBJ2-5; 9 bases are a match to TRBD1. This CDR3 comprises 16 residues. Trimming took 5 bases from V and 5 from J; bases not matched to a gene: 12. The germline CDR1 and CDR2 sequences are SEHNR and FQNEAQ (reference sequence). DNA for the CDR3: TGTGCCAGCAGCAACAGGGACAGGGCATTGGAGGAGACCCAGTACTTC. This codes for CASSNRDRALEETQYF.

This chain links TRBV7-2 with TRBJ1-6; TRBD1 might be the D (5 bases). The CDR3 is 14 amino acids. Trimming removed 0 bases at V and 11 bases at J, with 11 bases between. Germline-derived CDR1 and CDR2 are SGHTA and FQGNSA. CDR3: CASSLAGGRTPLHF. CDR3 bases: TGTGCCAGCAGCTTAGCGGGGGGTAGGACACCCCTCCACTTT.

The chain recombines TRBV6-5 with TRBJ1-6; D is unresolved. Germline V gene sequence: CDR1 MNHEY, CDR2 SVGAGI. V dropped 6 bases and J dropped 8 bases, with 11 bases sitting between them. The CDR3 runs to 13 residues. CDR3 coding DNA: TGTGCCAGCAGCCTCTCGACTTATTCACCCCTCCACTTT. Amino acids: CASSLSTYSPLHF.

The rearrangement uses TRBV25-1 and TRBJ1-1; D is undetermined. Germline V CDR1 and CDR2: MGHDK, SYGVNS. Trimming removed 7 bases at V and 1 base at J, with 10 bases between. This CDR3 has 13 amino acids. CDR3 bases: TGTGCCAGCATGAACGGAGGGAACACTGAAGCTTTCTTT. Translating gives CASMNGGNTEAFF.

The V gene is TRBV5-1, the J gene TRBJ1-1; 7 positions agree with TRBD1. Per the germline V gene, CDR1 is SGHRS and CDR2 is YFSETQ. J gave up 4 bases and V 0 bases, and 12 bases lay outside the gene matches. CDR3 length: 17 amino acids. The CDR3: CASSLGTFTGAGTEAFF. CDR3 sequence (DNA): TGCGCCAGCAGCTTGGGGACTTTCACAGGGGCCGGCACTGAAGCTTTCTTT.

This sequence joins TRBV6-5 and TRBJ2-5, with D perhaps matching TRBD2 (6 bases). V shed 6 bases and J shed 5 bases, with 13 bases lying between them. The germline V gene encodes CDR1 MNHEY and CDR2 SVGAGI. There are 13 residues in the CDR3. The CDR3 region has the DNA TGTGCCAGCAGCTCCGGGACTCGGGAGACCCAGTACTTC. It yields the protein CASSSGTRETQYF.

This clone has only a few counts. The chain uses TRBV14 and TRBJ2-1, with 8 bases fitting TRBD1. Germline CDR1 reads SGHDN; CDR2 reads FVKESK. Germline trimming cut 3 bases from V and 4 bases from J; bases unmatched to any gene: 11. The CDR3 length is 17 residues. The CDR3 region is CASSQTDRVSTYNEQFF. CDR3 coding DNA: TGTGCCAGCAGCCAGACGGACAGGGTTTCAACTTACAATGAGCAGTTCTTC.

The CDR3 region is CASSQTGISYNEQFF. CDR3 sequence (DNA): TGCGCCAGCAGCCAAACAGGGATCTCCTACAATGAGCAGTTCTTC. The rearrangement uses TRBV4-1 and TRBJ2-1; TRBD1 might be the D (6 bases). Between the trimmed V and J ends, which lost 2 bases and 0 bases, there was a span of 8 bases. The CDR3 length is 15 residues. Germline lookup yields CDR1 MGHRA and CDR2 YSYEKL.